This paragraph reports one TCR beta chain. Method: immunoSEQ multiplex PCR; TCRdb's copy keeps in-frame clones and lacks some. The profile shows about 210,000 clones, 65% to 90% of them singletons. This entry comes from a study of blood T cell repertoires in COVID-19. Overall study: COVID-19 samples, acute and convalescent, were from the United States, Italy and Spain.

The CDR3 is 14 residues long. Trimming left V 1 base short and J 0 bases short, with 6 bases between. The germline V gene has CDR1 SGHTA and CDR2 FQGNSA. The receptor was isolated from a woman aged 45 to 65 with acute COVID-19. This chain joins TRBV7-2 and TRBJ1-2, with no clear D. The sequenced sample consisted of PBMCs or T cells enriched from blood (not recorded which). The CDR3 is CASSLDFANYGYTF. The CDR3 DNA follows: TGTGCCAGCAGCTTAGACTTTGCTAACTATGGCTACACCTTC.